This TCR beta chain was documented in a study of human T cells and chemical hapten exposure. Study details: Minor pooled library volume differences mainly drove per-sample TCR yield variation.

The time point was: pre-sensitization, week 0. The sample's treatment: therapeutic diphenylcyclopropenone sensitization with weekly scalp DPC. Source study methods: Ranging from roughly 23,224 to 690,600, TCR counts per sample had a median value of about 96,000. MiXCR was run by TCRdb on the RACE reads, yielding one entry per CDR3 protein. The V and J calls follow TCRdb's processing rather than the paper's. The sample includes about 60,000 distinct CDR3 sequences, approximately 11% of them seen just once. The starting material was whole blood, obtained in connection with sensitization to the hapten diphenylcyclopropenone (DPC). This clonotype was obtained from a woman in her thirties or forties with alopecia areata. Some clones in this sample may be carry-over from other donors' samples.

In nucleotides, the CDR3 is TGTGCCAGCAGCTCAGGGACCTTTCAAGAGACCCAGTACTTC. It codes for CASSSGTFQETQYF. The chain employs TRBV7-2 and TRBJ2-5, with D perhaps TRBD1 or TRBD2 (5 bases each). The CDR3 contains 14 residues. Germline lookup yields CDR1 SGHTA and CDR2 FQGNSA. Trimming removed 4 bases at V and 2 bases at J, with 11 bases between.